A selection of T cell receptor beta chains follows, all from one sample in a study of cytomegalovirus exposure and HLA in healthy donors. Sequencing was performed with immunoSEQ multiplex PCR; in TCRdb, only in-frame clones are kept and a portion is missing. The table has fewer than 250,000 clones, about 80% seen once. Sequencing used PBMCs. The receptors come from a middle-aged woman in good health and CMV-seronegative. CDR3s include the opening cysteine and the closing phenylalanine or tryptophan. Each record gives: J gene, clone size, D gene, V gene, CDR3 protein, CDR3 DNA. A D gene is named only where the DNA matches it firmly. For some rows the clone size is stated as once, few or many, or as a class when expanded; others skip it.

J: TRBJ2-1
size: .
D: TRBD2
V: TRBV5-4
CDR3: CASSQPGLGLRNEQFF
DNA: TGTGCCAGCAGCCAGCCGGGACTAGGCCTGCGGAATGAGCAGTTCTTC

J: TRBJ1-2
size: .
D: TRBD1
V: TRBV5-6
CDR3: CASSSPPGQGAGYTF
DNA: TGTGCCAGCAGCTCCCCACCGGGACAGGGGGCTGGCTACACCTTC

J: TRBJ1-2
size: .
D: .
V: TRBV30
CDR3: CACKSRGYTF
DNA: TGTGCCTGTAAATCGCGCGGCTACACCTTC

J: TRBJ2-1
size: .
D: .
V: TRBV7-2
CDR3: CASSQGFNYNEQFF
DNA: TGTGCCAGCAGCCAGGGGTTTAACTACAATGAGCAGTTCTTC

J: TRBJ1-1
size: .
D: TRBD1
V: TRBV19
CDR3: CASMGQGKTEAFF
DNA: TGTGCCAGTATGGGACAGGGAAAAACTGAAGCTTTCTTT

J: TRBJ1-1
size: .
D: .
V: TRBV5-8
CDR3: CASSPRRSEAFF
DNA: TGTGCCAGCAGCCCCCGGAGGTCTGAAGCTTTCTTT

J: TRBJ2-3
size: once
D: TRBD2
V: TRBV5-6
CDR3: CASSQPGTSGSSTDTQYF
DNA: TGTGCCAGCAGCCAGCCCGGGACTAGCGGGTCTAGCACAGATACGCAGTATTTT

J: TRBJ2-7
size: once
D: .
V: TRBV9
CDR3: CASSVDLAGPYEQYF
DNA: TGTGCCAGCAGCGTAGATTTGGCGGGACCCTACGAGCAGTACTTC

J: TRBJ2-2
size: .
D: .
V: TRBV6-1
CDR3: CATQVGLLNTGELFF
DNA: TGTGCCACCCAAGTCGGACTTCTGAACACCGGGGAGCTGTTTTTT

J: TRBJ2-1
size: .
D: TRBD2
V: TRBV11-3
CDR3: CASSATSGSHNEQFF
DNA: TGTGCCAGCAGCGCCACTAGCGGGAGCCACAATGAGCAGTTCTTC

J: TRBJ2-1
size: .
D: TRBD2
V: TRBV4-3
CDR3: CASSQGMGLAGLLPSSYNEQFF
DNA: TGCGCCAGCAGCCAAGGTATGGGGCTAGCGGGCCTCTTGCCTAGCTCCTACAATGAGCAGTTCTTC

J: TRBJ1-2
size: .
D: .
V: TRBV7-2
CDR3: CASSLAGRGGDGYTF
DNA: TGTGCCAGCAGCTTAGCGGGGAGGGGGGGCGATGGCTACACCTTC

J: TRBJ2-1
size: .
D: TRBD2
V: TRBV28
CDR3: CASSQGLAGGGEQFF
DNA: TGTGCCAGCAGCCAGGGACTAGCGGGAGGGGGTGAGCAGTTCTTC

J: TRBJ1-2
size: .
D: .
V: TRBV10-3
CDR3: CAILDSSNYGYTF
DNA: TGTGCCATCTTGGACAGTTCTAACTATGGCTACACCTTC

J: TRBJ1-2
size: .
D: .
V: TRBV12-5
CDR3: CASGLAAGVGYTF
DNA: TGTGCTAGTGGTTTGGCCGCAGGGGTTGGCTACACCTTC

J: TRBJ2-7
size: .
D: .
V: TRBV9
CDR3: CASSLSVGSTYEQYF
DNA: TGTGCCAGCAGCTTGTCGGTGGGGAGTACCTACGAGCAGTACTTC

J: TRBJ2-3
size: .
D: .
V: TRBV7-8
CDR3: CASSLAPGRSDTQYF
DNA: TGTGCCAGCAGCTTAGCGCCGGGGAGGTCAGATACGCAGTATTTT

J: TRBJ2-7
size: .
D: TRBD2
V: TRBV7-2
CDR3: CASSQRTSGSYEQYF
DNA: TGTGCCAGCAGCCAACGGACTAGCGGGAGTTACGAGCAGTACTTC

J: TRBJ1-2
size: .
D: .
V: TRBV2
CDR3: CASSEDSYGYTF
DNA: TGTGCCAGCAGTGAGGACAGCTATGGCTACACCTTC

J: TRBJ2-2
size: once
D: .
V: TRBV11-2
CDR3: CASSPRETGELFF
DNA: TGTGCCAGCAGCCCGAGGGAAACCGGGGAGCTGTTTTTT

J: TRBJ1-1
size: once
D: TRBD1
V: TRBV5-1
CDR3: CASSWTGGGDTEAFF
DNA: TGCGCCAGCAGCTGGACAGGGGGCGGGGACACTGAAGCTTTCTTT

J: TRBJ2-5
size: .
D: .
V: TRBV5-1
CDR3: CASSKTGPGETQYF
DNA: TGCGCCAGCAGCAAAACAGGGCCTGGGGAGACCCAGTACTTC

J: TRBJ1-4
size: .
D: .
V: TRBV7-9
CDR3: CASSLGSGVNEKLFF
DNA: TGTGCCAGCAGCTTAGGCAGCGGGGTAAATGAAAAACTGTTTTTT

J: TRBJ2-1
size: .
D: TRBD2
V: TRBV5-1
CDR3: CASSLVAGGSNEQFF
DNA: TGCGCCAGCAGCTTGGTAGCGGGAGGGTCCAATGAGCAGTTCTTC

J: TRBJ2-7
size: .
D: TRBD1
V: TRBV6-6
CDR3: CASSYTGGYEQYF
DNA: TGTGCCAGCAGTTATACAGGGGGCTACGAGCAGTACTTC

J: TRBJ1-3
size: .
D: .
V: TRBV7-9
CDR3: CSSSSPSLSSGNTIYF
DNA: TGTTCCAGCAGCTCGCCCTCCCTAAGCTCTGGAAACACCATATATTTT

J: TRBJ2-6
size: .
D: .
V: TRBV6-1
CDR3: CASSVWTASNVLTF
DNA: TGTGCCAGCAGTGTGTGGACAGCGAGCAACGTCCTGACTTTC

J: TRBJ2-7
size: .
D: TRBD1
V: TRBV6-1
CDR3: CASSGRLTGFGEQYF
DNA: TGTGCCAGCAGTGGGCGATTGACAGGGTTCGGCGAGCAGTACTTC

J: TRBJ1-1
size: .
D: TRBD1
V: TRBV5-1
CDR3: CASSRHRGENTEAFF
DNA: TGCGCCAGCAGCCGTCACAGGGGGGAGAACACTGAAGCTTTCTTT

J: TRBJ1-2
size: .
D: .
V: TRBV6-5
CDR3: CASTKGGETFGYTF
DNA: TGTGCCAGCACCAAAGGAGGGGAAACTTTTGGCTACACCTTC

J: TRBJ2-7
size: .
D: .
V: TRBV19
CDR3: CASSGQGLSYEQYF
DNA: TGTGCCAGTAGTGGGCAGGGACTTTCCTACGAGCAGTACTTC

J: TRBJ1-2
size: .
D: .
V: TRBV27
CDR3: CASSRFWDSAGTHNGYTF
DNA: TGTGCCAGCAGTCGATTTTGGGATTCCGCCGGGACTCATAATGGCTACACCTTC

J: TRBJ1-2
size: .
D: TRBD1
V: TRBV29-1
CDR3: CSVDGQGTSNYGYTF
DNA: TGCAGCGTTGATGGACAGGGAACCTCTAACTATGGCTACACCTTC

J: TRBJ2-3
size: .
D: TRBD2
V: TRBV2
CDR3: CASSGVGLGFEDTQYF
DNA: TGTGCCAGCAGTGGGGTGGGACTAGGTTTTGAAGATACGCAGTATTTT

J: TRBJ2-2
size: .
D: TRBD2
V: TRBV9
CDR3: CASSEAKREPDTGELFF
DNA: TGTGCCAGCAGCGAAGCCAAGCGGGAGCCGGACACCGGGGAGCTGTTTTTT

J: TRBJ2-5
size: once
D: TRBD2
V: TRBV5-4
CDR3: CASSRALLAGGPLYQETQYF
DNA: TGTGCCAGCAGCCGGGCGTTACTAGCGGGAGGGCCCTTGTACCAAGAGACCCAGTACTTC

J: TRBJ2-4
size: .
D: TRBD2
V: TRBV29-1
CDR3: CSVERASGTKNIQYF
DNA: TGCAGCGTTGAAAGGGCTAGCGGGACCAAAAACATTCAGTACTTC

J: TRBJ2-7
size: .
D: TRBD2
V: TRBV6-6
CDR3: CASRFTSEGSYEQYF
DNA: TGTGCCAGCAGATTCACTAGCGAGGGGTCCTACGAGCAGTACTTC

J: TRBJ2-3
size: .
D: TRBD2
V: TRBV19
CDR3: CASSIGWREGTDTQYF
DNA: TGTGCCAGTAGTATAGGTTGGCGGGAGGGCACAGATACGCAGTATTTT

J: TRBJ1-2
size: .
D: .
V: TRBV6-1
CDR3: CASSEPRGGTYGYTF
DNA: TGTGCCAGCAGTGAACCCCGGGGAGGGACCTATGGCTACACCTTC

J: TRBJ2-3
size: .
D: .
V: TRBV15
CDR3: CATSRATDTQYF
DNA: TGTGCCACCAGCAGAGCTACAGATACGCAGTATTTT

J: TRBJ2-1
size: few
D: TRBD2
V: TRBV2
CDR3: CASGGTSWNEQFF
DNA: TGTGCCAGCGGCGGGACTAGTTGGAATGAGCAGTTCTTC

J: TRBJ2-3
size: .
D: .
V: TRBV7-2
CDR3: CASSFRRTASTDTQYF
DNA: TGTGCCAGCAGTTTTCGTCGGACAGCTAGCACAGATACGCAGTATTTT

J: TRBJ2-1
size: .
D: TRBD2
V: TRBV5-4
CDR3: CASSSESAGGLSYNEQFF
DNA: TGTGCCAGCAGCTCCGAATCCGCGGGAGGTCTTTCCTACAATGAGCAGTTCTTC

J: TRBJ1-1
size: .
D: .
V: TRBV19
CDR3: CASSIGRPNTEAFF
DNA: TGTGCCAGTAGTATAGGGCGGCCGAACACTGAAGCTTTCTTT

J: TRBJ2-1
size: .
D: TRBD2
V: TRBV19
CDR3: CASTGLAGVTGYNEQFF
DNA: TGTGCCAGTACCGGACTAGCGGGAGTTACGGGTTACAATGAGCAGTTCTTC

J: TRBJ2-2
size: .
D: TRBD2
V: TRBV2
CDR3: CASSEEGGQTGELFF
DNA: TGTGCCAGCAGTGAAGAGGGAGGGCAGACCGGGGAGCTGTTTTTT

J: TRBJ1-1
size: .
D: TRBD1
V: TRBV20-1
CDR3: CSAQGDTEAFF
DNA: TGCAGTGCTCAGGGGGACACTGAAGCTTTCTTT